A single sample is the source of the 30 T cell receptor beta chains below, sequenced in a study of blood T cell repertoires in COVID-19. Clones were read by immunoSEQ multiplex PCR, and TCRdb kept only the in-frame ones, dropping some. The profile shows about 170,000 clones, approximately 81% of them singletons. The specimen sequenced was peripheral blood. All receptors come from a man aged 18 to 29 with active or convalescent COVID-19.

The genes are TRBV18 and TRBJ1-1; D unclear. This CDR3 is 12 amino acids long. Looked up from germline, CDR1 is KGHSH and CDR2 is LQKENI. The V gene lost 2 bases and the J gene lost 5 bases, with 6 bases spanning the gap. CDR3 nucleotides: TGTGCCAGCTCACCATTTCAGACTGAAGCTTTCTTT. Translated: CASSPFQTEAFF.

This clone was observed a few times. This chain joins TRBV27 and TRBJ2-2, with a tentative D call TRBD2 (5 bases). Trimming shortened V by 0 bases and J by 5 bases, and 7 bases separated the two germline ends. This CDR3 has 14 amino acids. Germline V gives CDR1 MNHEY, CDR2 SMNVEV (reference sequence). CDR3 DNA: TGTGCCAGCAGTTTATCGAGGGTAACCGGGGAGCTGTTTTTT. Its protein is CASSLSRVTGELFF.

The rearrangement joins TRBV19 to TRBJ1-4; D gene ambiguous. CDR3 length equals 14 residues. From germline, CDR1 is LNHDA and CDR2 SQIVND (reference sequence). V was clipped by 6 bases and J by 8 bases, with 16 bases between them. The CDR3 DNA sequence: TGTGCCAGTAGCGGAGGGCCCTATGGGGAAAAACTGTTTTTT. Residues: CASSGGPYGEKLFF.

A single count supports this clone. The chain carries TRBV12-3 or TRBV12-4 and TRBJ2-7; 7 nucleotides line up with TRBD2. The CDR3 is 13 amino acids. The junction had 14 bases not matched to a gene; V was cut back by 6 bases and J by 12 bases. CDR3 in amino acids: CASSPGTGGRRYF. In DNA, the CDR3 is TGTGCCAGCAGCCCCGGAACGGGGGGACGGAGGTACTTC.

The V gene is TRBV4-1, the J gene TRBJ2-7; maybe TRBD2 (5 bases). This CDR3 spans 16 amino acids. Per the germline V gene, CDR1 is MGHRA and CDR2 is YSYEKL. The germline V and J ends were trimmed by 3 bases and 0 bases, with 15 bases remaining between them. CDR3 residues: CASSQLASLSSYEQYF. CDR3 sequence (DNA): TGCGCCAGCAGCCAGTTGGCTAGCTTATCCTCCTACGAGCAGTACTTC.

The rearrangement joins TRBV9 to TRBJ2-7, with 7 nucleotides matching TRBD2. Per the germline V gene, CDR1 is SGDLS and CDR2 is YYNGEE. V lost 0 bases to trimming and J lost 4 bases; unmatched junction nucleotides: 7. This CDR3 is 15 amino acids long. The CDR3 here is CASSVGAGVEYEQYF. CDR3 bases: TGTGCCAGCAGCGTAGGTGCGGGAGTTGAATACGAGCAGTACTTC. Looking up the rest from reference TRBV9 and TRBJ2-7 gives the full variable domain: DSGVTQTPKHLITATGQRVTLRCSPRSGDLSVYWYQQSLDQGLQFLIQYYNGEERAKGNILERFSAQQFPDLHSELNLSSLELGDSALYFCASSVGAGVEYEQYFGPGTRLTVT.

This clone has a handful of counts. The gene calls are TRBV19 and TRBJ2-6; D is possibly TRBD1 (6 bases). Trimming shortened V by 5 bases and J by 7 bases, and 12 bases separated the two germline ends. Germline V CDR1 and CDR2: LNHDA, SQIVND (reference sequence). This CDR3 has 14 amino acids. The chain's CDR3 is CASSATQGANVLTF. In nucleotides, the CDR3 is TGTGCCAGTAGTGCAACACAGGGAGCCAACGTCCTGACTTTC.

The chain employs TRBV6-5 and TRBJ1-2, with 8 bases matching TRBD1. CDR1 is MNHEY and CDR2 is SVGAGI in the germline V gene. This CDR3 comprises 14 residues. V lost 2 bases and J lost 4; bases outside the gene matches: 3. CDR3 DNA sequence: TGTGCCAGCAGTTACGGACAGGGTCTCTATGGCTACACCTTC. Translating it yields CASSYGQGLYGYTF.

The CDR3 sequence is CATSRDGPGLETQYF. DNA of the CDR3: TGTGCCACCAGCAGAGACGGTCCGGGACTGGAGACCCAGTACTTC. V usage is TRBV15 and J usage is TRBJ2-5; D is perhaps TRBD2 (6 bases). The CDR3 contains 15 residues. Germline CDR1 and CDR2: LNHNV and YYDKDF (reference sequence). V dropped 0 bases and J dropped 5 bases, with 13 bases sitting between them.

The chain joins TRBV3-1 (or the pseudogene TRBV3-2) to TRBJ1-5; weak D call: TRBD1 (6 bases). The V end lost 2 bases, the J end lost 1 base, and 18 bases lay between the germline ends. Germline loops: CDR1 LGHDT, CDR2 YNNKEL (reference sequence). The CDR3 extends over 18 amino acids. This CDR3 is CASSQNFGGSASNQPQHF. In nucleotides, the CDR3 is TGTGCCAGCAGCCAAAATTTTGGGGGCTCGGCGAGCAATCAGCCCCAGCATTTT.

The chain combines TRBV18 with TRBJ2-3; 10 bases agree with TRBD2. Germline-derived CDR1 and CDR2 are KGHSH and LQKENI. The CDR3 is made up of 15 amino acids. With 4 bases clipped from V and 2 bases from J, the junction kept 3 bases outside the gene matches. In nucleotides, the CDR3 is TGTGCCAGCTCACGGACTAGCGGAACCACAGATACGCAGTATTTT. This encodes CASSRTSGTTDTQYF.

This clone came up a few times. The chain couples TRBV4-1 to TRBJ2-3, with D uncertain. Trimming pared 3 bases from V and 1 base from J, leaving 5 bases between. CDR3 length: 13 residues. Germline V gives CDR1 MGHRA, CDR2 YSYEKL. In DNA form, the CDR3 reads TGCGCCAGCAGCCACCAGGGCACAGATACGCAGTATTTT. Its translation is CASSHQGTDTQYF.

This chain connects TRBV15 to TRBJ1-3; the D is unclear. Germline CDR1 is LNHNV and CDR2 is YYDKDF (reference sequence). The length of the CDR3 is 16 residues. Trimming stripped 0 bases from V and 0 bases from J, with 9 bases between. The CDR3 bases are TGTGCCACCAGCAGAGACGCGCCCGGCTCTGGAAACACCATATATTTT. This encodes CATSRDAPGSGNTIYF.

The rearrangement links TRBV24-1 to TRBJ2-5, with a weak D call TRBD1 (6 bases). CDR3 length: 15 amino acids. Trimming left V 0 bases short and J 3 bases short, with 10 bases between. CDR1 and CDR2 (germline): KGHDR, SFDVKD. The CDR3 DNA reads TGTGCCACCAGTGATTTGACAGGGAAGGAAGAGACCCAGTACTTC. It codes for CATSDLTGKEETQYF.

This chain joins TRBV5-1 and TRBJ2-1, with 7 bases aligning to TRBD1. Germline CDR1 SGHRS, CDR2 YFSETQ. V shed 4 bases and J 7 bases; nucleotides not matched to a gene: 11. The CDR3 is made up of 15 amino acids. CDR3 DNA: TGCGCCAGCAGCAGGACAGGTGGGTTTAATAATGAGCAGTTCTTC. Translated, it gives CASSRTGGFNNEQFF.

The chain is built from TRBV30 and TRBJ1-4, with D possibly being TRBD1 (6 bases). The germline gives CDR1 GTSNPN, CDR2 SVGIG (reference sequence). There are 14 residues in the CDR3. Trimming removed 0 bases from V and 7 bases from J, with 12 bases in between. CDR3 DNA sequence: TGTGCCTGGAGTGTTGCAGGGGCCGGTGAAAAACTGTTTTTT. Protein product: CAWSVAGAGEKLFF.

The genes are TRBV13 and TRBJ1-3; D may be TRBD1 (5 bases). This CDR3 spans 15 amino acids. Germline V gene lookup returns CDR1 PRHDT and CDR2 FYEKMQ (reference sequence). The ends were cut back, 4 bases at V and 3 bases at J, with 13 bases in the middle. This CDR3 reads CASSSGRVRGNTIYF. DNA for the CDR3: TGTGCCAGCAGCTCAGGCAGGGTTCGTGGAAACACCATATATTTT.

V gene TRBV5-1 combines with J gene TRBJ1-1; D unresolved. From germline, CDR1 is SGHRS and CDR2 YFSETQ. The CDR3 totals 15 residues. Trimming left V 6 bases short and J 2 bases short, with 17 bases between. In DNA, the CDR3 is TGCGCCAGCATCCTCAACCCCAGCGCTAACACTGAAGCTTTCTTT. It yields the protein CASILNPSANTEAFF.

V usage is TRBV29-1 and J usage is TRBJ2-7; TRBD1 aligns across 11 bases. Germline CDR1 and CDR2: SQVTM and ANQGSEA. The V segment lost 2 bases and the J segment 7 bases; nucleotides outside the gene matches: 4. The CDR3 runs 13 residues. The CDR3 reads CSVEKDRGREQYF. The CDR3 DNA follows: TGCAGCGTTGAAAAGGACAGGGGGCGGGAGCAGTACTTC.

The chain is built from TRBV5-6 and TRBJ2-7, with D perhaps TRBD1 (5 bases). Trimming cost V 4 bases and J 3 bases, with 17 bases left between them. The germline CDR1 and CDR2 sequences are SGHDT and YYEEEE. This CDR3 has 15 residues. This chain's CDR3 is CASSPRQRLLYEQYF. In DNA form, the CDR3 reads TGTGCCAGCAGCCCTAGACAGAGATTACTCTACGAGCAGTACTTC.

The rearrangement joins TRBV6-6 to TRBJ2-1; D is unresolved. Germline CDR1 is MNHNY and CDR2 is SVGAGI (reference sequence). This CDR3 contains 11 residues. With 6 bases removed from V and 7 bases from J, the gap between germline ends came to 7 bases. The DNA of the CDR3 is TGTGCCAGCAGGCTATCTAATGAGCAGTTCTTC. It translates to CASRLSNEQFF.

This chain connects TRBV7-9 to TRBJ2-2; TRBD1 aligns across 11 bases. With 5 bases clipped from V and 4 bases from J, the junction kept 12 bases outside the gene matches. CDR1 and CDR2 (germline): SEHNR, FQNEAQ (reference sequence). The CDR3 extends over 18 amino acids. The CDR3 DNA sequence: TGTGCCAGCAGCACTTTAGGACAGGGGGCTTCGGGCACCGGGGAGCTGTTTTTT. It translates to CASSTLGQGASGTGELFF.

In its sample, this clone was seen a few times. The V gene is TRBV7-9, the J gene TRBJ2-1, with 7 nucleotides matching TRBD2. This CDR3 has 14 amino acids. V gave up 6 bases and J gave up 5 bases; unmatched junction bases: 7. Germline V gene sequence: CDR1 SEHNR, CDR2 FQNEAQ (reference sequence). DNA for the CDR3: TGTGCCAGCAGGGGCGGGAGTAACAACAATGAGCAGTTCTTC. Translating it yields CASRGGSNNNEQFF.

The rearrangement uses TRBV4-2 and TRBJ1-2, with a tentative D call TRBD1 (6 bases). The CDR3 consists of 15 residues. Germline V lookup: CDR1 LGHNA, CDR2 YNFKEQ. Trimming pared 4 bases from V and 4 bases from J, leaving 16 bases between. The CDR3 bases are TGTGCCAGCAGCCCCCTGGGAGGGGGGGCCTATGGCTACACCTTC. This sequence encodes CASSPLGGGAYGYTF.

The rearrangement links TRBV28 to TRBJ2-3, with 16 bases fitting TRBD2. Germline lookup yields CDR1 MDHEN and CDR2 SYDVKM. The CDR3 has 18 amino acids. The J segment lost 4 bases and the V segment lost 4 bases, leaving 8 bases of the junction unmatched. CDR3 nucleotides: TGTGCCAGCAGTTCTCCGGGACTAGCGGGAGGGTTCTCAGATACGCAGTATTTT. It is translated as CASSSPGLAGGFSDTQYF.

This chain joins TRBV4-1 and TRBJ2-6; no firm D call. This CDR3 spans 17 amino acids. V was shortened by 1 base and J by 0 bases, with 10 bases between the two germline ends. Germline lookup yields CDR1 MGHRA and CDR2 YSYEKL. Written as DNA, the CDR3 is TGCGCCAGCAGCCAAGGCCCTATGAGCTCTGGGGCCAACGTCCTGACTTTC. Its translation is CASSQGPMSSGANVLTF.

This CDR3 reads CASSLVGLAGEDTQYF. CDR3 in DNA: TGTGCCAGCAGCTTGGTGGGACTAGCGGGAGAAGATACGCAGTATTTT. V gene TRBV5-4 combines with J gene TRBJ2-3, with 14 bases lining up with TRBD2. Germline CDR1 is SGHNT and CDR2 is YYREEE (reference sequence). Trimming cost V 0 bases and J 5 bases; bases outside gene matches: 2. The CDR3 consists of 16 residues.

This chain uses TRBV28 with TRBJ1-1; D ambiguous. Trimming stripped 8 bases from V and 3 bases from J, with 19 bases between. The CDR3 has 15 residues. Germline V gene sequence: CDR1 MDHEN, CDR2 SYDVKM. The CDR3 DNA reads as TGTGCCAGCGGAAGACACCTCCTCGGCGACACTGAAGCTTTCTTT. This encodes CASGRHLLGDTEAFF.

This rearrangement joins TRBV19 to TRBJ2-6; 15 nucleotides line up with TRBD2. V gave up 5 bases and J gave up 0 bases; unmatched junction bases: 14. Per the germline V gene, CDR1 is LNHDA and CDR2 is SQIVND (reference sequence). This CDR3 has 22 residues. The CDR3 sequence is CASSWVNPGLAGGNSGANVLTF. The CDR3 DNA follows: TGTGCCAGTAGTTGGGTTAATCCGGGACTAGCGGGGGGAAACTCTGGGGCCAACGTCCTGACTTTC. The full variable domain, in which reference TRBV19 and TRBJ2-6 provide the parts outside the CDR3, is DGGITQSPKYLFRKEGQNVTLSCEQNLNHDAMYWYRQDPGQGLRLIYYSQIVNDFQKGDIAEGYSVSREKKESFPLTVTSAQKNPTAFYLCASSWVNPGLAGGNSGANVLTFGAGSRLTVL.

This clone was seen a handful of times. CDR3 coding DNA: TGTGCCAGCAGTTACTCGATCAGCTCTGGAAACACCATATATTTT. Amino acid sequence: CASSYSISSGNTIYF. The J gene is TRBJ1-3, the V gene TRBV6-5; D is unresolved. Germline V gene lookup returns CDR1 MNHEY and CDR2 SVGAGI. With 0 bases removed from V and 0 bases from J, the gap between germline ends came to 6 bases. This CDR3 spans 15 amino acids.